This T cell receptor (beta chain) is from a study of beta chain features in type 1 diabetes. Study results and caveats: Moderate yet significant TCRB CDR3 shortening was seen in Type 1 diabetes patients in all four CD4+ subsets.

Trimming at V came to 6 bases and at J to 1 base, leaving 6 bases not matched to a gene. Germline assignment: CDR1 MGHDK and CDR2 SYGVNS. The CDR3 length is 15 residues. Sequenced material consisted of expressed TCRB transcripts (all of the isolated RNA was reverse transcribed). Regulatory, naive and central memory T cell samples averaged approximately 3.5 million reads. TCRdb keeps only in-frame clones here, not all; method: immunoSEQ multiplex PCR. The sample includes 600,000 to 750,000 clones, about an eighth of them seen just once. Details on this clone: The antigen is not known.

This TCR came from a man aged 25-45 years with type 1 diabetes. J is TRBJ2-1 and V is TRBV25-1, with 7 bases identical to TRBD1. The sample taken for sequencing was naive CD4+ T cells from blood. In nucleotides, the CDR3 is TGTGCCAGCAGGGGAAGCAGGGGGTCCTACAATGAGCAGTTCTTC. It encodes CASRGSRGSYNEQFF.